What follows are 21 T cell receptor beta chains derived from one specimen sequenced in a study of T cells in localized non-small cell lung cancer. Data came from immunoSEQ multiplex PCR; TCRdb stores just in-frame clones and leaves some out. This sample has 9,500 to 10,000 clones, with approximately 45% found just once. The sample in question was lymph node tissue, obtained before any cancer treatment. Receptors originate from a woman between 35 and 75 years old with stage I lung adenocarcinoma.

The chain recombines TRBV15 with TRBJ1-1, with 9 bases that match TRBD1. The V gene end was trimmed by 2 bases and the J gene end by 7 bases; junction bases not matched to a gene: 11. The germline gives CDR1 LNHNV, CDR2 YYDKDF (reference sequence). The CDR3 runs to 16 residues. Here the CDR3 reads CATSRKIVQGAGEAFF. The DNA of the CDR3 is TGTGCCACCAGCAGAAAAATTGTACAGGGGGCGGGTGAAGCTTTCTTT.

This clone is labeled medium-sized. This chain links TRBV6-8 with TRBJ2-5; D possibly matches TRBD1 or TRBD2 (5 bases each). The germline CDR1 and CDR2 sequences are MNHGY and SAAAGT. The CDR3 is 14 residues long. The V end lost 6 bases, the J end lost 5 bases, and 16 bases lay between the germline ends. This CDR3 is CASSRVGAAETQYF. CDR3 in DNA: TGTGCCAGCAGCCGGGTCGGGGCGGCGGAGACCCAGTACTTC.

The genes are TRBV19 and TRBJ2-7; D remains ambiguous. V shed 2 bases and J shed 2 bases, with 13 bases lying between them. The CDR3 runs 15 residues. The germline V gene has CDR1 LNHDA and CDR2 SQIVND (reference sequence). CDR3 region: CASSINLQSPYEQYF. The CDR3 DNA reads TGTGCCAGTAGTATAAACCTACAGAGTCCCTACGAGCAGTACTTC.

This chain connects TRBV29-1 to TRBJ1-2, with 8 bases matching TRBD1. The CDR3 extends over 12 amino acids. The V gene end was trimmed by 4 bases and the J gene end by 5 bases; junction bases not matched to a gene: 3. In germline, CDR1 is SQVTM, CDR2 ANQGSEA. The CDR3 region is CSVGGQGYGYTF. In DNA, the CDR3 is TGCAGCGTTGGAGGACAGGGTTATGGCTACACCTTC.

V is TRBV19 and J is TRBJ2-2, with 15 bases fitting TRBD2. This CDR3 is 16 amino acids long. The trim removed 4 bases at V and 5 bases at J, leaving 2 bases unmatched. Germline V lookup: CDR1 LNHDA, CDR2 SQIVND (reference sequence). Written as DNA, the CDR3 is TGTGCCAGTAGTAAAGGGACTAGCGGGGGGACCGGGGAGCTGTTTTTT. This gives the protein CASSKGTSGGTGELFF.

This sequence joins TRBV19 and TRBJ2-3; D remains ambiguous. The ends were cut back, 5 bases at V and 3 bases at J, with 12 bases in the middle. The CDR3 extends over 14 amino acids. CDR1 and CDR2 (germline): LNHDA, SQIVND (reference sequence). The CDR3 DNA sequence: TGTGCCAGTAGTCCGGAAAGCGTTACAGATACGCAGTATTTT. Translating it yields CASSPESVTDTQYF.

V and J are TRBV5-1 and TRBJ1-3; unclear D gene. V shed 4 bases and J shed 0 bases, with 11 bases lying between them. The CDR3 contains 15 residues. Germline CDR1 SGHRS, CDR2 YFSETQ. DNA for the CDR3: TGCGCCAGCAGCCAAGGAGATTTCTCTGGAAACACCATATATTTT. Protein product: CASSQGDFSGNTIYF.

The chain is built from TRBV6-8 and TRBJ2-6; D is unclear. This CDR3 region has 14 residues. Trimming cost V 6 bases and J 0 bases, with 6 bases left between them. Germline values: CDR1 MNHGY, CDR2 SAAAGT. The CDR3 DNA follows: TGTGCCAGCAGCACGGACTCTGGGGCCAACGTCCTGACTTTC. The encoded protein is CASSTDSGANVLTF.

The V call is TRBV19, the J call TRBJ1-1; D may be TRBD1 (5 bases). The CDR3 is made up of 13 amino acids. The germline V gene encodes CDR1 LNHDA and CDR2 SQIVND (reference sequence). The germline V and J ends were trimmed by 4 bases and 6 bases, with 12 bases remaining between them. CDR3 residues: CASSTQTGPEAFF. The CDR3, as DNA: TGTGCCAGTAGTACCCAAACGGGACCTGAAGCTTTCTTT.

This chain joins TRBV1 and TRBJ2-5; the table's TRBD1 call for D was not verified on the DNA. TRBV1 is labeled a pseudogene. The CDR3 length is 13 residues. The CDR3 sequence is CASSPTRGETQYF. The CDR3 DNA sequence: TGCGCCAGCAGCCCTACCAGGGGGGAGACCCAGTACTTC.

J is TRBJ2-3 and V is TRBV2, with 7 bases identical to TRBD1. The CDR3 is 16 residues long. The V segment lost 1 base and the J segment 3 bases; nucleotides outside the gene matches: 7. Germline loops: CDR1 SNHLY, CDR2 FYNNEI. CDR3 residues: CASSEGQGRRTDTQYF. In DNA, the CDR3 is TGTGCCAGCAGTGAAGGACAGGGTCGGAGAACAGATACGCAGTATTTT.

The V call is TRBV29-1, the J call TRBJ1-1, with 8 positions matching TRBD1. Unmatched junction bases numbered 2, after V lost 4 bases and J lost 1 base. Germline V gene lookup returns CDR1 SQVTM and CDR2 ANQGSEA. The CDR3 runs 13 residues. The CDR3 DNA follows: TGCAGCGTTGCAGGGGGCCGGAACACTGAAGCTTTCTTT. Translating it yields CSVAGGRNTEAFF.

This chain joins TRBV11-3 and TRBJ2-7; no clear D. V lost 0 bases, J lost 2 bases, and 11 bases lay in between. This CDR3 has 15 residues. Per the germline V gene, CDR1 is SGHNT and CDR2 is YENEEA. CDR3 nucleotide sequence: TGTGCCAGCAGCTTAGAATGGACCCCAGCCTACGAGCAGTACTTC. Translating gives CASSLEWTPAYEQYF.

The chain joins TRBV6-7 to TRBJ2-3; D perhaps matches TRBD2 (7 bases). TRBV6-7 qualifies as an ORF whose function is uncertain. CDR3 size: 16 residues. V lost 3 bases and J 5 bases, leaving 18 bases between the germline ends. The CDR3 bases are TGTGCCAGCAGTTATTCCTTCGGGGGGCCTGTAGATACGCAGTATTTT. Encoded protein: CASSYSFGGPVDTQYF.

V usage is TRBV9 and J usage is TRBJ1-6, with D maybe TRBD1 (6 bases). The germline CDR1 and CDR2 sequences are SGDLS and YYNGEE. Deletions cut 3 bases from V and 7 bases from J, with 17 bases between. This CDR3 region has 16 residues. CDR3 in DNA: TGTGCCAGCAGCGGTTCCACACAGGGATTAAATTCACCCCTCCACTTT. Its protein is CASSGSTQGLNSPLHF.

The V and J genes are TRBV29-1 and TRBJ1-3; D might be TRBD1 (5 bases). The V end lost 3 bases, the J end lost 0 bases, and 9 bases lay between the germline ends. In germline, CDR1 is SQVTM, CDR2 ANQGSEA. The CDR3 sequence is 14 residues long. The CDR3 protein is CSVDDGASGNTIYF. The CDR3, as DNA: TGCAGCGTTGATGACGGGGCCTCTGGAAACACCATATATTTT.

The J gene is TRBJ1-1, the V gene TRBV14; D unresolved. Trimming removed 4 bases from V and 1 base from J, with 7 bases in between. This CDR3 is 13 amino acids long. Germline CDR1 is SGHDN and CDR2 is FVKESK. The CDR3 region is CASSPGPNTEAFF. CDR3 sequence (DNA): TGTGCCAGCAGCCCAGGACCGAACACTGAAGCTTTCTTT.

This clone was picked up a small number of times. The chain couples TRBV23-1 to TRBJ1-1; weak D call: TRBD1 (6 bases). Being an ORF, TRBV23-1 has a function that is uncertain. V was shortened by 6 bases and J by 1 base, with 15 bases between the two germline ends. CDR3 size: 15 residues. The CDR3 nucleotides read TGCGCCAGCAGCCAAGTGGACAGAAAGAACACTGAAGCTTTCTTT. Translating gives CASSQVDRKNTEAFF.

This rearrangement joins TRBV19 to TRBJ2-5, with no clear D. Germline CDR1 LNHDA, CDR2 SQIVND (reference sequence). Trimming stripped 3 bases from V and 4 bases from J, with 9 bases between. The CDR3 is made up of 13 amino acids. The CDR3 here is CASSISWGETQYF. The CDR3 coding sequence is TGTGCCAGTAGTATTTCCTGGGGAGAGACCCAGTACTTC.

This chain connects TRBV15 to TRBJ1-5; TRBD1 aligns across 7 bases. CDR1 is LNHNV and CDR2 is YYDKDF in the germline V gene (reference sequence). This CDR3 is built from 16 residues. V shed 5 bases and J 2 bases; nucleotides not matched to a gene: 9. The CDR3 DNA follows: TGTGCCACCAGCGCTGGAACAGGGGATGGCAATCAGCCCCAGCATTTT. Amino acids: CATSAGTGDGNQPQHF.

The chain uses TRBV6-8 and TRBJ1-2; 12 bases align to TRBD1. Germline V lookup: CDR1 MNHGY, CDR2 SAAAGT. With V trimmed by 6 bases and J by 3 bases, 11 bases remained unmatched. This CDR3 contains 17 residues. The CDR3 loop is CASSEGTGGWYDYGYTF. For the CDR3, the DNA is TGTGCCAGCAGCGAAGGGACAGGGGGCTGGTATGACTATGGCTACACCTTC.